These 17 T cell receptor beta chains share one sample of origin, sequenced in a study of blood T cell repertoires in COVID-19. Profiled with immunoSEQ multiplex PCR; TCRdb holds only in-frame clones, not every one. The sample lists about 75,000 clones; 80% to 90% were seen once. Input material: peripheral blood. All receptors derive from a human donor in a cohort sampled during active COVID-19.

This sequence joins TRBV6-1 and TRBJ1-2, with TRBD1 matching 11 bases. The CDR3 runs to 16 residues. Trimming took 2 bases from V and 5 from J; bases not matched to a gene: 7. Germline CDR1 is MNHNS and CDR2 is SASEGT. CDR3 sequence reads: CASSERTGGASYGYTF. Written as DNA, the CDR3 is TGTGCCAGCAGTGAAAGGACAGGGGGCGCCTCGTATGGCTACACCTTC.

This chain links TRBV5-6 with TRBJ1-1, with unresolved D. The CDR3 runs to 14 residues. Looked up from germline, CDR1 is SGHDT and CDR2 is YYEEEE. V gave up 0 bases and J gave up 6 bases, with 12 bases separating them. The CDR3 DNA follows: TGTGCCAGCAGCTTGGACACAATCGGGGCTGAAGCTTTCTTT. Translating gives CASSLDTIGAEAFF.

This clone has only a few counts. J is TRBJ2-7 and V is TRBV2; TRBD1 aligns across 7 bases. The germline gives CDR1 SNHLY, CDR2 FYNNEI. This CDR3 has 12 amino acids. The ends lost 11 bases at V and 3 bases at J; junction bases unmatched: 7. The CDR3, as DNA: TGTGCCTGCTACAGGGGTCTCTACGAGCAGTACTTC. This translates into CACYRGLYEQYF.

The gene calls are TRBV4-3 and TRBJ2-2; 9 bases align to TRBD1. V trimming: 4 bases; J trimming: 4 bases; junction bases outside the gene matches: 4. This CDR3 has 15 amino acids. Germline CDR1 is LGHNA and CDR2 is YSLEER. CDR3: CASSLRQGGTGELFF. As DNA, the CDR3 is TGCGCCAGCAGCCTCCGACAGGGGGGCACCGGGGAGCTGTTTTTT.

The J gene is TRBJ2-7, the V gene TRBV3-1 (or the pseudogene TRBV3-2), with TRBD2 identical over 7 bases. Trimming removed 4 bases from V and 2 bases from J; junction bases left unmatched: 8. Germline assignment: CDR1 LGHDT and CDR2 YNNKEL (reference sequence). The CDR3 is 15 amino acids. CDR3 DNA: TGTGCCAGCAGCCGTGCCTCGGGGGGAACCTACGAGCAGTACTTC. This sequence encodes CASSRASGGTYEQYF.

This chain uses TRBV12-3 or TRBV12-4 with TRBJ2-7, with D hard to call. CDR3 size: 12 residues. The V gene lost 2 bases and the J gene lost 4 bases, with 6 bases spanning the gap. In nucleotides, the CDR3 is TGTGCCAGCAGTTTAATCCTTTACGAGCAGTACTTC. This sequence encodes CASSLILYEQYF.

The J gene is TRBJ2-7, the V gene TRBV7-2; TRBD2 aligns across 7 bases. The V and J ends lost 5 bases and 3 bases, in that order; junction bases with no gene match: 16. The CDR3 is 17 amino acids. CDR1 and CDR2 from the germline V gene are SGHTA and FQGNSA. CDR3 coding DNA: TGTGCCAGCAGCCGGAGTCTAGCGGACATAACAAGCTACGAGCAGTACTTC. Translated, it gives CASSRSLADITSYEQYF. The full variable domain, rest sourced from reference TRBV7-2 and TRBJ2-7, is GAGVSQSPSNKVTEKGKDVELRCDPISGHTALYWYRQSLGQGLEFLIYFQGNSAPDKSGLPSDRFSAERTGGSVSTLTIQRTQQEDSAVYLCASSRSLADITSYEQYFGPGTRLTVT.

This clone was detected once. The chain uses TRBV6-5 and TRBJ2-1, with TRBD2 as a possible D gene (5 bases). CDR3 size: 13 residues. Trimming took off 7 bases at V and 6 bases at J, with 13 bases between the two ends. Germline CDR1 reads MNHEY; CDR2 reads SVGAGI. The CDR3 sequence is CASIRSGGNEQFF. The CDR3 DNA reads TGTGCCAGCATTCGGAGCGGAGGCAATGAGCAGTTCTTC.

The rearrangement joins TRBV6-6 to TRBJ2-7; 8 bases are a match to TRBD1. With V trimmed by 4 bases and J by 1 base, 3 bases remained unmatched. Looked up from germline, CDR1 is MNHNY and CDR2 is SVGAGI (reference sequence). The CDR3 is made up of 14 amino acids. Here the CDR3 DNA reads TGTGCCAGCAGTTCCCGGGACAGGTCCTACGAGCAGTACTTC. Amino acid sequence: CASSSRDRSYEQYF.

This sequence joins TRBV7-3 and TRBJ2-1, with no clear D. Trimming cost V 1 base and J 4 bases, with 14 bases left between them. The CDR3 spans 16 residues. Germline V gene lookup returns CDR1 SGHTA and CDR2 FQGTGA. DNA for the CDR3: TGTGCCAGCAGCTTAATCGTGCTAGGCCAATACAATGAGCAGTTCTTC. As protein: CASSLIVLGQYNEQFF.

The gene calls are TRBV2 and TRBJ1-1; D is possibly TRBD1 (6 bases). There are 13 residues in the CDR3. V lost 6 bases and J lost 1, with 9 bases in between. Germline V CDR1 and CDR2: SNHLY, FYNNEI. CDR3 nucleotide sequence: TGTGCCAGCAGATCAGGGGAGAACACTGAAGCTTTCTTT. Translated: CASRSGENTEAFF.

This chain links TRBV3-1 (or the pseudogene TRBV3-2) with TRBJ2-7; maybe TRBD2 (6 bases). Germline CDR1 reads LGHDT; CDR2 reads YNNKEL (reference sequence). The V and J ends lost 4 bases and 4 bases respectively, with 11 bases between them. CDR3 length: 13 residues. CDR3 region: CASSRGLLYEQYF. The CDR3 nucleotides read TGTGCCAGCAGCCGGGGACTTTTATACGAGCAGTACTTC.

The V and J genes are TRBV25-1 and TRBJ2-5; 7 bases map to TRBD2. Germline V gene lookup returns CDR1 MGHDK and CDR2 SYGVNS. The V gene end was trimmed by 2 bases and the J gene end by 2 bases; junction bases not matched to a gene: 5. This CDR3 is 15 amino acids long. The CDR3 sequence: CASSEPRLAQETQYF. Here the CDR3 DNA reads TGTGCCAGCAGTGAACCCCGACTAGCTCAAGAGACCCAGTACTTC.

The CDR3 DNA follows: TGTGCCAGCAGGCGGACAGGGTGGACCACTGAAGCTTTCTTT. Residues: CASRRTGWTTEAFF. The chain couples TRBV28 to TRBJ1-1; TRBD1 agrees at 8 bases. The CDR3 spans 14 residues. V shed 6 bases and J 4 bases; nucleotides not matched to a gene: 7. The germline gives CDR1 MDHEN, CDR2 SYDVKM.

This sequence joins TRBV6-4 and TRBJ2-3; 8 nucleotides line up with TRBD2. Germline values: CDR1 MRHNA, CDR2 SNTAGT. The V segment lost 7 bases and the J segment 0 bases; nucleotides outside the gene matches: 3. The CDR3 totals 14 residues. As DNA, the CDR3 is TGTGCCAGCACGGGACTAGTGAGCACAGATACGCAGTATTTT. Its translation: CASTGLVSTDTQYF.

The chain recombines TRBV29-1 with TRBJ2-3, with 12 bases aligning to TRBD2. After removal of 7 bases from V and 1 base from J, the junction contained 3 bases not matched to a gene. The CDR3 has 14 amino acids. The germline gives CDR1 SQVTM, CDR2 ANQGSEA. The CDR3: CSAASGGGTDTQYF. CDR3 coding DNA: TGCAGCGCTGCTAGCGGGGGGGGCACAGATACGCAGTATTTT.

The sample holds a few counts of this clone. The V and J genes are TRBV7-2 and TRBJ2-7; 7 nucleotides match TRBD1. Trimming cost V 3 bases and J 0 bases; bases outside gene matches: 8. Per the germline V gene, CDR1 is SGHTA and CDR2 is FQGNSA. The CDR3 runs 16 residues. DNA of the CDR3: TGTGCCAGCAGCTTCCCCTACAGGGGTGCCTCCTACGAGCAGTACTTC. Encoded protein: CASSFPYRGASYEQYF.